A single sample is the source of the 27 T cell receptor beta chains below, sequenced in a study of cytomegalovirus exposure and HLA in healthy donors. Here immunoSEQ multiplex PCR was the method, and the copy in TCRdb shows in-frame clones only, minus some. The table records approximately 200,000 clones, 80% to 85% of them present only once. Sequencing was done on a sample of PBMCs. Source of these receptors: a young woman in good health and CMV-seronegative.

There are a few counts of this clone. The chain has TRBV6-1 and TRBJ2-7; 10 bases line up with TRBD2. The V and J ends lost 7 bases and 1 base, in that order; junction bases with no gene match: 4. Germline V CDR1 and CDR2: MNHNS, SASEGT. The CDR3 contains 14 residues. The chain's CDR3 is CASTLTSGSYEQYF. CDR3 nucleotides: TGTGCCAGCACCCTGACTAGCGGGTCCTACGAGCAGTACTTC.

The rearrangement uses TRBV15 and TRBJ1-5; D is ambiguous. Germline-derived CDR1 and CDR2 are LNHNV and YYDKDF (reference sequence). Trimming took 0 bases from V and 6 from J, leaving 6 bases between them. The CDR3 extends over 13 amino acids. The CDR3: CATSREWSQPQHF. The CDR3 DNA is TGTGCCACCAGCAGAGAATGGAGTCAGCCCCAGCATTTT.

V and J are TRBV6-4 and TRBJ2-1; TRBD2 might be the D (7 bases). The CDR3 has 16 residues. V was clipped by 0 bases and J by 8 bases, with 17 bases between them. The V gene's germline CDR1 is MRHNA and CDR2 SNTAGT. The CDR3 is CASSDSGRGGLDEQFF. CDR3 DNA sequence: TGTGCCAGCAGTGACTCGGGCAGGGGAGGGCTCGATGAGCAGTTCTTC.

This clone was picked up a small number of times. This chain joins TRBV5-6 and TRBJ1-5, with TRBD1 matching over 7 bases. Trimming cost V 3 bases and J 0 bases; bases outside gene matches: 6. This CDR3 is 16 amino acids long. Germline V gives CDR1 SGHDT, CDR2 YYEEEE. The CDR3 nucleotides are TGTGCCAGCAGCTATGGGACAGCCTATAGCAATCAGCCCCAGCATTTT. Encoded protein: CASSYGTAYSNQPQHF.

The chain is built from TRBV18 and TRBJ1-2; 8 bases match TRBD1. Trimming took 3 bases from V and 6 from J; bases not matched to a gene: 3. The germline V gene encodes CDR1 KGHSH and CDR2 LQKENI. The CDR3 covers 13 residues. In nucleotides, the CDR3 is TGTGCCAGCTCACCCTCAGGGGGCAATGGCTACACCTTC. It yields the protein CASSPSGGNGYTF.

The rearrangement joins TRBV2 to TRBJ2-3; tentatively, D is TRBD2 (6 bases). The CDR3 spans 13 residues. The V and J ends lost 6 bases and 0 bases respectively, with 7 bases between them. Germline loops: CDR1 SNHLY, CDR2 FYNNEI. CDR3 residues: CASRGLSTDTQYF. CDR3 DNA sequence: TGTGCCAGCAGGGGACTGAGCACAGATACGCAGTATTTT.

This clone was observed once. The chain has TRBV5-1 and TRBJ1-3; 7 bases map to TRBD1. With 4 bases clipped from V and 0 bases from J, the junction kept 4 bases outside the gene matches. There are 15 residues in the CDR3. CDR1 and CDR2 (germline): SGHRS, YFSETQ. The CDR3 sequence: CASSVRTGSGNTIYF. DNA for the CDR3: TGCGCCAGCAGCGTGCGGACAGGCTCTGGAAACACCATATATTTT.

The rearrangement joins TRBV27 to TRBJ1-6, with no clear D. V was clipped by 6 bases and J by 2 bases, with 17 bases between them. CDR3 size: 17 residues. Germline CDR1 MNHEY, CDR2 SMNVEV (reference sequence). DNA of the CDR3: TGTGCCAGCAGCCCATCCGCCGGTGTGGCCTATAATTCACCCCTCCACTTT. It specifies CASSPSAGVAYNSPLHF.

The chain joins TRBV5-4 to TRBJ2-5, with TRBD2 matching 9 bases. Germline V gene data show CDR1 as SGHNT and CDR2 as YYREEE (reference sequence). The CDR3 covers 15 residues. V was clipped by 0 bases and J by 5 bases; unmatched bases: 5. In DNA form, the CDR3 reads TGTGCCAGCAGCTTGGCTAGCGGGGATTGGGAGACCCAGTACTTC. Amino acid sequence: CASSLASGDWETQYF.

The chain is built from TRBV25-1 and TRBJ2-1; possible D gene TRBD2, 7 bases. Deletions cut 5 bases from V and 7 bases from J, with 15 bases between. This CDR3 region has 14 residues. CDR1 and CDR2 from the germline V gene are MGHDK and SYGVNS. The CDR3 DNA is TGTGCCAGCAGTCCGGGGGGCTTAGGGAATGAGCAGTTCTTC. Translating gives CASSPGGLGNEQFF.

V usage is TRBV9 and J usage is TRBJ2-3; the match to TRBD2 covers 15 bases. The CDR3 spans 18 residues. Germline CDR1 SGDLS, CDR2 YYNGEE. The J segment lost 3 bases and the V segment lost 0 bases, leaving 5 bases of the junction unmatched. In DNA form, the CDR3 reads TGTGCCAGCAGCGTAGTGGGACTAGCGGGAGGACCGACAGATACGCAGTATTTT. Amino acid sequence: CASSVVGLAGGPTDTQYF.

V and J are TRBV6-5 and TRBJ2-5, with D possibly being TRBD2 (6 bases). Trimming shortened V by 5 bases and J by 1 base, and 14 bases separated the two germline ends. This CDR3 is 15 amino acids long. Germline CDR1 MNHEY, CDR2 SVGAGI. This CDR3 reads CASSPIPGLQETQYF. CDR3 in DNA: TGTGCCAGCAGTCCCATCCCGGGACTCCAAGAGACCCAGTACTTC.

This chain joins TRBV28 and TRBJ2-5; 8 nucleotides line up with TRBD1. Germline V lookup: CDR1 MDHEN, CDR2 SYDVKM. This CDR3 region has 14 residues. Losses at the gene ends were 5 bases for V and 3 bases for J; bases not matched to a gene: 5. CDR3 DNA: TGTGCCAGCAGTGTACGACAGGGGAAAGAGACCCAGTACTTC. Its protein is CASSVRQGKETQYF.

This chain uses TRBV2 with TRBJ1-2, with TRBD1 matching over 11 bases. CDR3 length equals 16 residues. Germline V gene lookup returns CDR1 SNHLY and CDR2 FYNNEI. V trimming: 4 bases; J trimming: 4 bases; junction bases outside the gene matches: 8. CDR3 sequence reads: CASSGWTGGWAYGYTF. CDR3 DNA: TGTGCCAGCAGTGGCTGGACAGGGGGCTGGGCCTATGGCTACACCTTC. Together with reference TRBV2 and TRBJ1-2, the CDR3 gives the full variable domain: EPEVTQTPSHQVTQMGQEVILRCVPISNHLYFYWYRQILGQKVEFLVSFYNNEISEKSEIFDDQFSVERPDGSNFTLKIRSTKLEDSAMYFCASSGWTGGWAYGYTFGSGTRLTVV.

Only a few counts were recorded for this clone. This chain uses TRBV6-6 with TRBJ2-7; TRBD1 might be the D (5 bases). Germline V gene sequence: CDR1 MNHNY, CDR2 SVGAGI (reference sequence). The CDR3 covers 15 residues. Trimming removed 0 bases at V and 2 bases at J, with 11 bases between. CDR3 amino acids: CASSYSEKGPYEQYF. In DNA form, the CDR3 reads TGTGCCAGCAGTTACTCGGAAAAGGGGCCCTACGAGCAGTACTTC.

The V and J genes are TRBV6-5 and TRBJ1-1; 8 nucleotides agree with TRBD1. The V gene end was trimmed by 6 bases and the J gene end by 6 bases; junction bases not matched to a gene: 12. This CDR3 region has 15 residues. Germline assignment: CDR1 MNHEY and CDR2 SVGAGI. In DNA, the CDR3 is TGTGCCAGCAGGACCGACAGGGGAGTTACGTCTGAAGCTTTCTTT. It specifies CASRTDRGVTSEAFF.

The J gene is TRBJ2-6, the V gene TRBV2; 9 bases are a match to TRBD1. Germline trimming cut 3 bases from V and 0 bases from J; bases unmatched to any gene: 6. The germline CDR1 and CDR2 sequences are SNHLY and FYNNEI. The CDR3 spans 18 residues. The CDR3 region is CASSEGQGISSGANVLTF. The CDR3 bases are TGTGCCAGCAGTGAGGGACAGGGTATCAGCTCTGGGGCCAACGTCCTGACTTTC. Supplemented by reference TRBV2 and TRBJ2-6, the full variable domain reads EPEVTQTPSHQVTQMGQEVILRCVPISNHLYFYWYRQILGQKVEFLVSFYNNEISEKSEIFDDQFSVERPDGSNFTLKIRSTKLEDSAMYFCASSEGQGISSGANVLTFGAGSRLTVL.

The chain is built from TRBV6-5 and TRBJ2-5; 9 bases agree with TRBD2. This CDR3 contains 14 residues. V was clipped by 7 bases and J by 5 bases; unmatched bases: 8. Looked up from germline, CDR1 is MNHEY and CDR2 is SVGAGI. CDR3 bases: TGTGCCAGCAAAGCAGCGGGGGGACCGGAGACCCAGTACTTC. As protein: CASKAAGGPETQYF.

This clone occurred a few times. This chain joins TRBV27 and TRBJ2-1; the match to TRBD1 covers 12 bases. The CDR3 has 13 residues. J was trimmed by 6 bases and V by 9 bases; bases with no gene match: 3. CDR1 and CDR2 from the germline V gene are MNHEY and SMNVEV (reference sequence). As DNA, the CDR3 is TGTGCCAGTGGGACAGGGGGCTTCAATGAGCAGTTCTTC. It translates to CASGTGGFNEQFF.

This chain uses TRBV7-9 with TRBJ1-5; D gene ambiguous. This CDR3 is built from 13 residues. Trimming removed 3 bases from V and 6 bases from J, with 9 bases in between. Germline CDR1 reads SEHNR; CDR2 reads FQNEAQ (reference sequence). CDR3 coding DNA: TGTGCCAGCAGCTTTTTATCCGGTCAGCCCCAGCATTTT. This gives the protein CASSFLSGQPQHF. The full variable domain, rest sourced from reference TRBV7-9 and TRBJ1-5, is DTGVSQNPRHKITKRGQNVTFRCDPISEHNRLYWYRQTLGQGPEFLTYFQNEAQLEKSRLLSDRFSAERPKGSFSTLEIQRTEQGDSAMYLCASSFLSGQPQHFGDGTRLSIL.

DNA of the CDR3: TGTGCCAGTAGTCCGGGACAGGCGGGCTCTGGGGCCAACGTCCTGACTTTC. Its protein is CASSPGQAGSGANVLTF. The genes are TRBV19 and TRBJ2-6, with 8 bases fitting TRBD1. The CDR3 consists of 17 residues. Looked up from germline, CDR1 is LNHDA and CDR2 is SQIVND (reference sequence). J gave up 0 bases and V 5 bases, and 6 bases lay outside the gene matches.

This clone occurred a few times. CDR3: CASSEDTGGYGYTF. CDR3 nucleotides: TGTGCCAGCAGTGAAGACACGGGGGGCTATGGCTACACCTTC. V gene TRBV2 combines with J gene TRBJ1-2; TRBD1 is a possible D gene (5 bases). Per germline, CDR1 SNHLY and CDR2 FYNNEI. Trimming took 1 base from V and 4 from J, leaving 10 bases between them. The CDR3 covers 14 residues.

The chain combines TRBV6-6 with TRBJ1-5; 7 bases map to TRBD1. The V segment lost 2 bases and the J segment 4 bases; nucleotides outside the gene matches: 5. The CDR3 runs to 15 residues. Looked up from germline, CDR1 is MNHNY and CDR2 is SVGAGI (reference sequence). The CDR3 bases are TGTGCCAGCAGTTACCCAGGGGGTGGAAATCAGCCCCAGCATTTT. Its translation: CASSYPGGGNQPQHF.

This clone was counted at least ten times. The chain uses TRBV29-1 and TRBJ2-5; 7 bases map to TRBD2. The length of the CDR3 is 16 residues. The V gene end was trimmed by 0 bases and the J gene end by 1 base; junction bases not matched to a gene: 8. Germline-derived CDR1 and CDR2 are SQVTM and ANQGSEA. This CDR3 is CSVEDLRGESQETQYF. CDR3 DNA sequence: TGCAGCGTTGAAGATCTTCGGGGGGAAAGCCAAGAGACCCAGTACTTC.

This clone occurred a few times. This rearrangement joins TRBV27 to TRBJ2-2, with D possibly being TRBD1 (6 bases). Trimming left V 3 bases short and J 1 base short, with 9 bases between. The CDR3 runs to 15 residues. CDR1 and CDR2 (germline): MNHEY, SMNVEV (reference sequence). The CDR3 DNA sequence: TGTGCCAGCAGTTTTGGGACATTGAACACCGGGGAGCTGTTTTTT. It translates to CASSFGTLNTGELFF.

V is TRBV5-1 and J is TRBJ2-2; D unresolved. The V and J ends lost 2 bases and 2 bases respectively, with 7 bases between them. Germline V gives CDR1 SGHRS, CDR2 YFSETQ. This CDR3 spans 14 amino acids. CDR3 in amino acids: CASSFSVNTGELFF. The CDR3 nucleotides are TGCGCCAGCAGCTTCTCCGTAAACACCGGGGAGCTGTTTTTT.

This chain connects TRBV30 to TRBJ1-5, with D perhaps TRBD1 (6 bases). The germline gives CDR1 GTSNPN, CDR2 SVGIG (reference sequence). The CDR3 runs 14 residues. V lost 7 bases, J lost 6 bases, and 19 bases lay in between. This chain's CDR3 is CASSDTGRGQPQHF. CDR3 DNA: TGTGCCTCATCCGATACAGGGAGGGGTCAGCCCCAGCATTTT. Variable domain in full (rest from reference TRBV30 and TRBJ1-5): SQTIHQWPATLVQPVGSPLSLECTVEGTSNPNLYWYRQAAGRGLQLLFYSVGIGQISSEVPQNLSASRPQDRQFILSSKKLLLSDSGFYLCASSDTGRGQPQHFGDGTRLSIL.